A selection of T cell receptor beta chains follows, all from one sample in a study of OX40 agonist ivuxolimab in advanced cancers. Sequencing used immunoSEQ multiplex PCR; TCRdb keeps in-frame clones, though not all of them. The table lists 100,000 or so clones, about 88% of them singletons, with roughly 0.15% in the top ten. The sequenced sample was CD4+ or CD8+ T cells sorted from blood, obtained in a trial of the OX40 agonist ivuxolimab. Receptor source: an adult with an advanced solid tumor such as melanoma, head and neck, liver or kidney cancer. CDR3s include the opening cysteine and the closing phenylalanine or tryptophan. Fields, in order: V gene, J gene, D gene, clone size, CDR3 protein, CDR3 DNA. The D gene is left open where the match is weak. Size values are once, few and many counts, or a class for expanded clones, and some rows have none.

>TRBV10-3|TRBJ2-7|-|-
CAISDPRARAYEQYF
TGTGCCATCAGTGACCCGCGGGCCCGCGCCTACGAGCAGTACTTC
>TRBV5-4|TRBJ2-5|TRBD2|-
CASSLELAGDQETQYF
TGTGCCAGCAGCTTGGAACTAGCGGGGGACCAAGAGACCCAGTACTTC
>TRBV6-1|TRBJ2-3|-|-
CACGEYGTDTQYF
TGTGCTTGCGGGGAGTATGGCACAGATACGCAGTATTTT
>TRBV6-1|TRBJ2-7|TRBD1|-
CASSATTGGQGYEQYF
TGTGCCAGCAGTGCCACGACAGGGGGCCAAGGCTACGAGCAGTACTTC
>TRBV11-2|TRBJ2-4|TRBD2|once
CASSFGRAVRQYF
TGTGCCAGCAGCTTCGGGAGGGCGGTTCGCCAGTACTTC
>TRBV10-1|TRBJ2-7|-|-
CASSEGGVREQYF
TGCGCCAGCAGTGAAGGGGGGGTCCGCGAGCAGTACTTC
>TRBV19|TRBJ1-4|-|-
CASTALRTEATNEKLFF
TGTGCCAGTACCGCCCTTAGGACAGAGGCAACTAATGAAAAACTGTTTTTT
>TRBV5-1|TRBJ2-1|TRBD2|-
CASSLELAGIRGNEQFF
TGCGCCAGCAGCTTGGAACTAGCGGGAATCAGGGGTAATGAGCAGTTCTTC
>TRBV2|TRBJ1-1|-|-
CASNFGGLNTEAFF
TGTGCCAGCAATTTCGGGGGGCTGAACACTGAAGCTTTCTTT
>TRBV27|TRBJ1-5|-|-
CASSWGVTDQPQHF
TGTGCCAGCAGTTGGGGAGTGACAGATCAGCCCCAGCATTTT
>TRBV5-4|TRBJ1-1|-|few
CASSLEVKNTEAFF
TGTGCCAGCAGCTTGGAAGTCAAGAACACTGAAGCTTTCTTT
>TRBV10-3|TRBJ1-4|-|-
CAISEGQPEKLFF
TGTGCCATCAGTGAGGGACAGCCTGAAAAACTGTTTTTT
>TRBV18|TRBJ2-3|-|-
CASSKGAGTQYF
TGTGCCAGCTCAAAAGGAGCCGGCACGCAGTATTTT
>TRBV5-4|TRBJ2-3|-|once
CASSFPAADTQYF
TGTGCCAGCAGCTTCCCAGCGGCGGATACGCAGTATTTT
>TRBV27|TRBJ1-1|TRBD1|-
CASSLNRGIGSRAEAFF
TGTGCCAGCAGTTTGAACAGGGGAATCGGGTCTAGGGCTGAAGCTTTCTTT
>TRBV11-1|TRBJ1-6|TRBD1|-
CASSTNRGSPLHF
TGTGCCAGCAGCACTAACAGGGGCTCACCCCTCCACTTT
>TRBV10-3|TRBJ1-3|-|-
CAIQGAGNTIYF
TGTGCCATCCAGGGTGCCGGAAACACCATATATTTT
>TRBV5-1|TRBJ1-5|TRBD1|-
CASSPDGTGVQPQHF
TGCGCCAGCAGCCCGGACGGGACAGGGGTTCAGCCCCAGCATTTT
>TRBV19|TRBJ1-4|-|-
CASRAATNEKLFF
TGTGCCAGTAGGGCAGCAACTAATGAAAAACTGTTTTTT
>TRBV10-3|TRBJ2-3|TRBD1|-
CATLDRGIITDTQYF
TGTGCCACTCTCGACAGGGGGATTATCACAGATACGCAGTATTTT
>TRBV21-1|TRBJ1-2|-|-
CASSKKVRDRAQFGYGYTF
TGTGCCAGCAGCAAAAAGGTTCGGGACAGGGCCCAATTTGGTTATGGCTACACCTTC
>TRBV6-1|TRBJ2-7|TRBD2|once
CASSGLAGKGSYEQYF
TGTGCCAGCAGTGGACTAGCGGGAAAAGGGTCCTACGAGCAGTACTTC
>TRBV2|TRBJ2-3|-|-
CASRTQEGLTDTQYF
TGTGCCAGCAGGACGCAGGAGGGCCTCACAGATACGCAGTATTTT
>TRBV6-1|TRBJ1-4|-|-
CASSEARSEKLFF
TGTGCCAGCAGTGAAGCCCGGAGTGAAAAACTGTTTTTT
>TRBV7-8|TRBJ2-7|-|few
CASSLDSGASYEQYF
TGTGCCAGCAGCTTAGACAGCGGAGCGTCCTACGAGCAGTACTTC
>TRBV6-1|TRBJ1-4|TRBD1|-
CASSEAGQGRPPGTNEKLFF
TGTGCCAGCAGTGAAGCGGGACAGGGTCGGCCCCCAGGGACTAATGAAAAACTGTTTTTT
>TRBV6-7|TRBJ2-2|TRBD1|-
CASSYSEQGIGELFF
TGTGCCAGCAGTTACTCGGAACAGGGGATCGGGGAGCTGTTTTTT
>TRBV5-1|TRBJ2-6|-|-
CASSLVGGSGANVLTF
TGCGCCAGCAGCTTGGTGGGGGGCTCTGGGGCCAACGTCCTGACTTTC
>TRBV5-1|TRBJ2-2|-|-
CASSLTPPRELFF
TGCGCCAGCAGCTTGACCCCCCCCCGGGAGCTGTTTTTT
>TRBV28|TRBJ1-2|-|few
CASGQNYGYTF
TGTGCCAGCGGACAGAATTATGGCTACACCTTC
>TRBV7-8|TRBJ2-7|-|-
CASSSIEDRLSLRGQYF
TGTGCCAGCAGCTCGATCGAAGACAGATTATCTCTACGAGGGCAGTACTTC
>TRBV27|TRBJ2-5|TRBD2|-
CASSQPGLAEETQYF
TGTGCCAGCAGTCAACCGGGACTAGCGGAAGAGACCCAGTACTTC
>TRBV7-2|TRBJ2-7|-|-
CASSLMGGTYEQYF
TGTGCCAGCAGCTTAATGGGGGGTACCTACGAGCAGTACTTC
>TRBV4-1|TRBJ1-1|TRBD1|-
CASSQVSGTGKDTEAFF
TGCGCCAGCAGCCAAGTGTCCGGGACAGGGAAGGACACTGAAGCTTTCTTT
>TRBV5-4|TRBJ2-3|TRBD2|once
CASSLLASGSASTDTQYF
TGTGCCAGCAGCTTGTTGGCTAGCGGGAGTGCTAGCACAGATACGCAGTATTTT
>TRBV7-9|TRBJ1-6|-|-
CASSLRTPMDSPLHF
TGTGCCAGCAGCCTCCGGACACCCATGGATTCACCCCTCCACTTT
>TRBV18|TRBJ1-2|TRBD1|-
CASSPGTGGYTF
TGTGCCAGCTCACCCGGGACAGGTGGCTACACCTTC
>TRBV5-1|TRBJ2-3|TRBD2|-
CASSLGLAGGTDTQYF
TGCGCCAGCAGCCTCGGACTAGCGGGGGGCACAGATACGCAGTATTTT
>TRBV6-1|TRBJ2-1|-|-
CASNMQAGEQFF
TGTGCCAGCAATATGCAGGCGGGTGAGCAGTTCTTC
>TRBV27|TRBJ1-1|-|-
CASSSVGGWAFF
TGTGCCAGCAGTTCCGTGGGGGGTTGGGCTTTCTTT
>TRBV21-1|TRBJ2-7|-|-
CASRKAGAYEQYF
TGTGCCAGCAGGAAAGCGGGCGCCTACGAGCAGTACTTC
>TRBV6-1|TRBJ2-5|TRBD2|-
CASSTAGGQETQYF
TGTGCCAGCAGTACAGCGGGGGGACAAGAGACCCAGTACTTC
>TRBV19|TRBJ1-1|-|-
CASSKVGRVLTEAFF
TGTGCCAGTAGTAAGGTGGGCAGGGTCCTGACTGAAGCTTTCTTT
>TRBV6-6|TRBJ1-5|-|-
CASSYAPNQPQHF
TGTGCCAGCAGTTATGCACCGAATCAGCCCCAGCATTTT
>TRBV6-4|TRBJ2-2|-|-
CASSDGGTNTGELFF
TGTGCCAGCAGTGACGGGGGGACAAACACCGGGGAGCTGTTTTTT
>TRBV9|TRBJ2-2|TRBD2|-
CASSVTLAGGSGELFF
TGTGCCAGCAGCGTAACGCTAGCGGGGGGTTCGGGGGAGCTGTTTTTT
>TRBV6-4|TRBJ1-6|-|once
CASSRVWDSPLHF
TGTGCCAGCAGTCGTGTTTGGGATTCACCCCTCCACTTT
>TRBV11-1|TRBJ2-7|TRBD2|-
CASSLDLAGAYEQYF
TGTGCCAGCAGCTTAGATCTAGCGGGGGCCTACGAGCAGTACTTC
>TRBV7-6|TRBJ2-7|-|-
CASSLVPVRTSYEQYF
TGTGCCAGCAGCTTAGTACCCGTCAGAACGTCCTACGAGCAGTACTTC
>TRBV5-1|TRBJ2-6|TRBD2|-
CASSLELWGGAGANVLTF
TGCGCCAGCAGCTTGGAATTGTGGGGAGGGGCTGGGGCCAACGTCCTGACTTTC
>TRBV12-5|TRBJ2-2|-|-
CASGLYIPFGGNDTGELFF
TGTGCTAGTGGTTTGTATATCCCATTTGGGGGTAACGACACCGGGGAGCTGTTTTTT
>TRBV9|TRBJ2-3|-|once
CASSVAQARVGTDTQYF
TGTGCCAGCAGCGTAGCTCAGGCTAGAGTTGGCACAGATACGCAGTATTTT
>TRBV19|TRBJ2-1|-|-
CASSMSGQTTRNEQFF
TGTGCCAGTAGTATGTCAGGGCAGACCACTCGGAATGAGCAGTTCTTC
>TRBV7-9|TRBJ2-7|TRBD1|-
CAVRQGPYEQYF
TGTGCCGTTCGACAGGGACCCTACGAGCAGTACTTC
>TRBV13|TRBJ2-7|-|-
CASSVLASYEQYF
TGTGCCAGCAGCGTACTAGCTAGCTACGAGCAGTACTTC
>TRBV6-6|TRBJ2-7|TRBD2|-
CASSRRLAREQYF
TGTGCCAGCAGCCGTAGACTAGCGCGGGAGCAGTACTTC
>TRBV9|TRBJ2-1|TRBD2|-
CASSVATGLVDEQFF
TGTGCCAGCAGCGTAGCTACGGGACTAGTTGACGAGCAGTTCTTC